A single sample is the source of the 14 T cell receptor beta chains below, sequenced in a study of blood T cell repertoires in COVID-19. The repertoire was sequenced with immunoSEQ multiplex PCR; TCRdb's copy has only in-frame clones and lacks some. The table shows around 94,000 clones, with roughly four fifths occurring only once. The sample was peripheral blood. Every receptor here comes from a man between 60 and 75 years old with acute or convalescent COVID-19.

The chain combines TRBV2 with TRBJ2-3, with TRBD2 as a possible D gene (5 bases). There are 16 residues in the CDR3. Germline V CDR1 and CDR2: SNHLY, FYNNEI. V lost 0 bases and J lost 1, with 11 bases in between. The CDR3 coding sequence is TGTGCCAGCAGTGAAGCGGAGGCGGTCGGCACAGATACGCAGTATTTT. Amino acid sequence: CASSEAEAVGTDTQYF.

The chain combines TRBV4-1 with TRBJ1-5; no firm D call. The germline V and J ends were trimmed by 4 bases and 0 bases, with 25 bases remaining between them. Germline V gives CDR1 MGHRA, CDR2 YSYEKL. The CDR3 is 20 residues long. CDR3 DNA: TGCGCCAGCAGCCCCCAGTCCGGGATGCCGCCATATCGTAGCAATCAGCCCCAGCATTTT. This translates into CASSPQSGMPPYRSNQPQHF.

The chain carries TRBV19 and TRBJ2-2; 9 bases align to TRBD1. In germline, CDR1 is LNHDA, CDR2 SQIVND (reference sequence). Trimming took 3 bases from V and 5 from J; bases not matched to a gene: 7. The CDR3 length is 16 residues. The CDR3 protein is CASSIGDRVGTGELFF. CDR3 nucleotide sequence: TGTGCCAGTAGTATCGGGGACAGGGTTGGGACCGGGGAGCTGTTTTTT. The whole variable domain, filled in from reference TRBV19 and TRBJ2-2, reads DGGITQSPKYLFRKEGQNVTLSCEQNLNHDAMYWYRQDPGQGLRLIYYSQIVNDFQKGDIAEGYSVSREKKESFPLTVTSAQKNPTAFYLCASSIGDRVGTGELFFGEGSRLTVL.

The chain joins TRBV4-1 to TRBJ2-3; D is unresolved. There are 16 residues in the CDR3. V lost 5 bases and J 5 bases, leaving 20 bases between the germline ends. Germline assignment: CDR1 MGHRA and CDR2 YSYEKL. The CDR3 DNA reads TGCGCCAGCAGCTTCACGCCGGCAATACCGGGAGATACGCAGTATTTT. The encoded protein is CASSFTPAIPGDTQYF.

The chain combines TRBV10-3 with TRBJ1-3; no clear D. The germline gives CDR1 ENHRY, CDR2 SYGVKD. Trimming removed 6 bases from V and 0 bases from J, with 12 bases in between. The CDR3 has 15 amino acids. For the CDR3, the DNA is TGTGCCATCAGGGATTCACAGAGCTCTGGAAACACCATATATTTT. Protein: CAIRDSQSSGNTIYF.

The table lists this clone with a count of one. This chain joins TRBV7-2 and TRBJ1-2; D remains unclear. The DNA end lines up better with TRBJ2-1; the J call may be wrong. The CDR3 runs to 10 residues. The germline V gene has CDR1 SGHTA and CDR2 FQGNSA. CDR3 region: CASSSSGQFF. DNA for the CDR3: TGTGCCAGCAGCTCCAGTGGACAGTTCTTC.

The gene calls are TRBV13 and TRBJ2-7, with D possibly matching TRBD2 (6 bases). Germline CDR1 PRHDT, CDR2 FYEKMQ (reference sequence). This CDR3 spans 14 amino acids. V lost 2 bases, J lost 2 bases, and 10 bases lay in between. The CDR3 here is CASSLRTTTYEQYF. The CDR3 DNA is TGTGCCAGCAGCTTAAGGACTACGACCTACGAGCAGTACTTC.

CDR3 nucleotide sequence: TGCGCCAGCAGCCAAGGAGGGCTAAGCACTGAAGCTTTCTTT. It specifies CASSQGGLSTEAFF. The chain couples TRBV4-1 to TRBJ1-1; D is ambiguous. Between the trimmed V and J ends, which lost 1 base and 4 bases, there was a span of 10 bases. The CDR3 totals 14 residues. The germline gives CDR1 MGHRA, CDR2 YSYEKL.

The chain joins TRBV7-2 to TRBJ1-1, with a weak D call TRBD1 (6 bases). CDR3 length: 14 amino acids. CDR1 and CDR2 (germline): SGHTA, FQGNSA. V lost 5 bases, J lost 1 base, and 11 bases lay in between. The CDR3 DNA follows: TGTGCCAGCAGCCAGGGACACGCGAACACTGAAGCTTTCTTT. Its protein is CASSQGHANTEAFF.

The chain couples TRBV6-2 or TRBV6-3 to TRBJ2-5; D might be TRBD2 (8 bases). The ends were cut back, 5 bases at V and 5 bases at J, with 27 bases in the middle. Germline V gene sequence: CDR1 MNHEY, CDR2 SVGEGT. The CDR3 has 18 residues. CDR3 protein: CASSRSTFGRGRTETQYF. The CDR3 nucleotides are TGTGCCAGCAGTCGCTCCACCTTCGGGAGGGGGCGCACCGAGACCCAGTACTTC.

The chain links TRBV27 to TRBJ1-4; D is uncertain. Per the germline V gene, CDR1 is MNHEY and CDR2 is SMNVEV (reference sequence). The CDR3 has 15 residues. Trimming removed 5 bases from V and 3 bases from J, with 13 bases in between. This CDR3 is CASSGGRRANEKLFF. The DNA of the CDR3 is TGTGCCAGCAGTGGAGGTCGTAGGGCTAATGAAAAACTGTTTTTT.

The CDR3 reads CASSIQGSYEQYF. CDR3 nucleotide sequence: TGTGCCAGTAGTATACAGGGCTCCTACGAGCAGTACTTC. V and J are TRBV19 and TRBJ2-7; TRBD1 is a possible D gene (5 bases). Germline CDR1 and CDR2: LNHDA and SQIVND (reference sequence). Trimming left V 2 bases short and J 0 bases short, with 5 bases between. This CDR3 is 13 amino acids long.

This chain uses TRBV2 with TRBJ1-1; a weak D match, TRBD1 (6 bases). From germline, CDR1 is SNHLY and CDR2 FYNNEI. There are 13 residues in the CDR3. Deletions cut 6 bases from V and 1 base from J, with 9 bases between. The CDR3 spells CASRGHTNTEAFF. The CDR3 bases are TGTGCCAGCAGGGGACATACGAACACTGAAGCTTTCTTT.

Here the CDR3 reads CASSTGQGAYSNQPQHF. DNA of the CDR3: TGTGCCAGCAGCACCGGACAGGGAGCCTATAGCAATCAGCCCCAGCATTTT. V and J are TRBV11-2 and TRBJ1-5; TRBD1 matches at 8 bases. CDR1 SGHAT and CDR2 FQNNGV come from the germline V gene. V was clipped by 5 bases and J by 0 bases; unmatched bases: 9. The CDR3 is 17 residues long.